These 11 T cell receptor beta chains originate from one sample sequenced in a study of Graves' ophthalmopathy and Graves' hyperthyroidism. Amplified material comprised TCR beta CDR3 regions derived from RNA transcripts. RT-PCR with HTBI primers came first, then second-round multiplex PCR. TCRdb itself ran the multiplex PCR reads through MiXCR, one entry per CDR3 protein. In the table there are fewer than 250,000 distinct CDR3 sequences, just under 30% of which are singletons. Sequencing was done on a sample of peripheral blood. The source of these receptors is a man aged 50-60 years with Graves' ophthalmopathy.

This clonotype was detected ten times or more. The chain uses TRBV5-1 and TRBJ2-7, with D perhaps matching TRBD1 (5 bases). CDR1 is SGHRS, CDR2 YFSETQ, per germline. The CDR3 totals 15 residues. V lost 1 base to trimming and J lost 2 bases, with 13 bases between them. CDR3 in amino acids: CASSLSPTDPYEQYF. The CDR3 nucleotides read TGCGCCAGCAGCTTGTCCCCGACAGACCCCTACGAGCAGTACTTC.

This chain joins TRBV28 and TRBJ1-5; D is ambiguous. Germline-derived CDR1 and CDR2 are MDHEN and SYDVKM. The CDR3 extends over 13 amino acids. The V end was cut by 5 bases, the J end by 7 bases, with 12 bases between. The CDR3 loop is CASSVGAIQPQHF. CDR3 nucleotide sequence: TGTGCCAGCAGTGTAGGAGCAATCCAGCCCCAGCATTTT. The whole variable domain, filled in from reference TRBV28 and TRBJ1-5, reads DVKVTQSSRYLVKRTGEKVFLECVQDMDHENMFWYRQDPGLGLRLIYFSYDVKMKEKGDIPEGYSVSREKKERFSLILESASTNQTSMYLCASSVGAIQPQHFGDGTRLSIL.

In its sample, this clonotype was seen once. The gene calls are TRBV6-4 and TRBJ2-7, with 8 bases lining up with TRBD2. In germline, CDR1 is MRHNA, CDR2 SNTAGT. V was pared by 5 bases and J by 0 bases, with 6 bases of the junction left unmatched. The CDR3 length is 15 residues. The CDR3 reads CASSNLREASYEQYF. The CDR3 DNA reads as TGTGCCAGCAGTAACCTGCGGGAGGCCTCCTACGAGCAGTACTTC.

The chain joins TRBV10-3 to TRBJ2-7; no firm D call. The V end lost 0 bases, the J end lost 1 base, and 7 bases lay between the germline ends. Germline V gene sequence: CDR1 ENHRY, CDR2 SYGVKD. CDR3 length equals 14 residues. Here the CDR3 DNA reads TGTGCCATCAGTGAGTCGATCGGTTCCTACGAGCAGTACTTC. Its protein is CAISESIGSYEQYF.

The rearrangement uses TRBV6-2 or TRBV6-3 and TRBJ1-1; the D is unclear. There are 13 residues in the CDR3. In germline, CDR1 is MNHEY, CDR2 SVGEGT. Trimming removed 2 bases at V and 5 bases at J, with 9 bases between. The CDR3 nucleotides read TGTGCCAGCAGTTACCTACTGCAGACTGAAGCTTTCTTT. Translating it yields CASSYLLQTEAFF.

This clonotype showed up many times. The chain employs TRBV4-3 and TRBJ1-2; D is perhaps TRBD1 (6 bases). Germline lookup yields CDR1 LGHNA and CDR2 YSLEER. V shed 3 bases and J shed 8 bases, with 22 bases lying between them. The CDR3 totals 16 residues. The CDR3: CASSQRLGGESGGYTF. The CDR3, as DNA: TGCGCCAGCAGCCAGAGGTTGGGGGGCGAATCAGGAGGCTACACCTTC.

This clonotype was counted many times. The chain joins TRBV12-3 or TRBV12-4 to TRBJ2-7; D is perhaps TRBD2 (6 bases). V was cut by 6 bases and J by 2 bases, with 14 bases left in between. This CDR3 region has 14 residues. CDR3 nucleotide sequence: TGTGCCAGCAGACGAGGAGGGAGCGCCTACGAGCAGTACTTC. Translation gives CASRRGGSAYEQYF.

This clonotype was recorded at least ten times. The rearrangement links TRBV19 to TRBJ2-5; D possibly corresponds to TRBD2 (5 bases). The CDR3 length is 18 residues. Trimming took off 5 bases at V and 5 bases at J, with 27 bases between the two ends. CDR1 LNHDA and CDR2 SQIVND come from the germline V gene (reference sequence). CDR3 coding DNA: TGTGCCAGTAGTTTCAGGATAATAGCGAATGACTTAGGGGAGACCCAGTACTTC. This translates into CASSFRIIANDLGETQYF.

The chain links TRBV6-1 to TRBJ1-1; 11 bases are shared with TRBD1. The germline V gene has CDR1 MNHNS and CDR2 SASEGT. Unmatched junction bases numbered 8, after V lost 10 bases and J lost 4 bases. CDR3 size: 14 residues. Written as DNA, the CDR3 is TGTGCCATCAGGTGGACAGGGGGCGCCACTGAAGCTTTCTTT. Its translation: CAIRWTGGATEAFF.

This clonotype was detected many times. The V and J genes are TRBV6-2 or TRBV6-3 and TRBJ2-7, with 9 bases matching TRBD1. There are 13 residues in the CDR3. Germline loops: CDR1 MNHEY, CDR2 SVGEGT. The V and J ends lost 10 bases and 1 base, in that order; junction bases with no gene match: 5. The CDR3 region has the DNA TGTGCCATATCCGGGACAGGGTCCTACGAGCAGTACTTC. Protein product: CAISGTGSYEQYF.

The gene calls are TRBV20-1 and TRBJ2-7, with a weak D call TRBD2 (6 bases). Germline V gene sequence: CDR1 DFQATT, CDR2 SNEGSKA (reference sequence). V was shortened by 6 bases and J by 4 bases, with 22 bases between the two germline ends. There are 15 residues in the CDR3. The chain's CDR3 is CSAAGRRNRSYEQYF. In DNA form, the CDR3 reads TGCAGTGCCGCGGGACGCCGCAATCGGTCGTACGAGCAGTACTTC.